This T cell receptor (beta chain) was obtained from a study of control samples from healthy donors and cancer patients. This table comes from immunoSEQ multiplex PCR, and its TCRdb copy is limited to in-frame clones, with some not included. Seen here are some 120,000 clones, approximately 92% observed once, and the top ten hold around 1.1%. V lost 6 bases to trimming and J lost 4 bases, with 12 bases between them. The length of the CDR3 is 14 residues. In germline, CDR1 is SNHLY, CDR2 FYNNEI. Sequencing input: PBMCs. The V gene is TRBV2, the J gene TRBJ2-2; D may correspond to TRBD1 or TRBD2 (5 bases each). This sequence originates from a woman aged 45 to 65 with colorectal cancer. CDR3 DNA: TGTGCCAGCAGGGCCGGGACCACCACCGGGGAGCTGTTTTTT. Its translation: CASRAGTTTGELFF.